This entry features one T cell receptor (beta chain) sequence. This specimen comes from a study of Ad26.COV2.S vaccination and SARS-CoV-2 variants. Indicated treatment: approximately 18 received Ad26.COV2.S at low or high dose, single or two shots; 5 received placebo; per-sample allocation not given. Sampling was done on day 63 after the first vaccine or placebo injection. The data were produced by immunoSEQ multiplex PCR, yet TCRdb's version contains in-frame clones alone and is incomplete. The data contain some 290,000 clones, around four fifths of them singletons. Germline-derived CDR1 and CDR2 are SGHNT and YYREEE (reference sequence). Trimming left V 0 bases short and J 2 bases short, with 12 bases between. This CDR3 is built from 16 residues.

The rearrangement joins TRBV5-4 to TRBJ1-3, with a possible D match to TRBD1 (5 bases). The receptor was isolated from a person between 18 and 65 years old who received the Ad26.COV2.S COVID-19 vaccine or a placebo. Sequenced here: peripheral blood, sampled in a trial of Ad26.COV2.S vaccine versus placebo. The CDR3 coding sequence is TGTGCCAGCAGCTTGGGGTTGTGGGGCACTGGAAACACCATATATTTT. This gives the protein CASSLGLWGTGNTIYF.